Described below is a single T cell receptor beta chain sequence and its context. This specimen comes from a study of blood T cell repertoires in COVID-19. Background on the study: Sites in the United States, Italy and Spain provided acute and convalescent COVID-19 samples. From T cells, B-cell-depleted T cells, or PBMCs came the material, which was cDNA or gDNA.

Original methodology: Reference gene primer amplification in the assay estimated nucleated cell counts. Produced via immunoSEQ multiplex PCR; TCRdb's table is partial and in-frame only. Clone size and V and J calls were adopted from that table, with D and trimming inferred from the DNA. The data contain around 190,000 clones, 70% to 90% of them seen just once; the ten biggest clones take up around 5%. Sequencing used peripheral blood. The receptor comes from an elderly woman with acute or convalescent COVID-19.

The CDR3 protein is CASSLPDRSAGNTIYF. The CDR3 DNA reads TGTGCCAGCAGTCTCCCCGACAGGAGCGCTGGAAACACCATATATTTT. The chain uses TRBV6-6 and TRBJ1-3; D may be TRBD1 (6 bases). V was pared by 5 bases and J by 2 bases, with 16 bases between. Germline V lookup: CDR1 MNHNY, CDR2 SVGAGI (reference sequence). The CDR3 has 16 residues.